The sample holds one count of the clone carrying this T cell receptor (beta chain). Germline loops: CDR1 MNHEY, CDR2 SMNVEV (reference sequence). CDR3 size: 12 residues. V lost 9 bases to trimming and J lost 6 bases, with 12 bases between them. TCRdb processed the RT-PCR reads anew with MiXCR; each CDR3 protein has one entry. The profile shows approximately 720,000 distinct CDR3 sequences, over 12% of them singletons. V gene TRBV27 combines with J gene TRBJ1-5; D is possibly TRBD1 (5 bases). Source material: memory CD4+ T cells from blood. The sequence came from a female donor in good health, serving as a healthy control. The CDR3 DNA follows: TGTGCCAGTTCTGGGGGTTTTCAGCCCCAGCATTTT. This encodes CASSGGFQPQHF.